The rows below give T cell receptor beta chains drawn from one sample of a study of shared clonotypes between healthy human individuals. TCRdb keeps only in-frame clones here, not all; method: immunoSEQ multiplex PCR. The sample comprises 2 million or so clones, around 96% of which are singletons, and 0.9% to 1.3% rests with the top ten. Sequencing used naive CD8+ T cells sorted from blood. These receptor sequences come from a young man in good health. The CDR3 runs from the conserved cysteine through the conserved F or W. A D gene is named only where the DNA matches it firmly. Rows may omit the clone size; those that give it use once, few, many or a size class.

j_gene	v_gene	abundance	d_gene	CDR3nt	CDR3aa
TRBJ2-7	TRBV7-7	.	TRBD2	TGTGCTAGCAGCCCACTAGCGGGAGGCTCCTACGAGCAGTACTTC	CASSPLAGGSYEQYF
TRBJ1-2	TRBV7-9	.	.	TGTGCCAGCAGCTTAGAAGTGACTGGGGGCTACACCTTC	CASSLEVTGGYTF
TRBJ2-3	TRBV2	.	.	TGTGCCAGCGGCTTTTGGCTAGATACGCAGTATTTT	CASGFWLDTQYF
TRBJ2-7	TRBV4-3	.	.	TGCGCCAGCAGCCAACTGCTTTTGGGTTCTAGCGCCTCGCCCTACGAGCAGTACTTC	CASSQLLLGSSASPYEQYF
TRBJ2-5	TRBV6-6	.	TRBD1	TGTGCCAGCAGTTACCCCGGACAGGGACTAGAGACCCAGTACTTC	CASSYPGQGLETQYF
TRBJ2-3	TRBV7-9	.	.	TGTGCCAGCAGCTTGGCTGAACAGGCACCGAAAGATACGCAGTATTTT	CASSLAEQAPKDTQYF
TRBJ2-6	TRBV27	.	.	TGTGCCAGCAGTTTATCAGCCTCTGGGGCCAACGTCCTGACTTTC	CASSLSASGANVLTF
TRBJ2-5	TRBV6-1	.	TRBD2	TGTGCCACTCGGGGGGGGAAAGAGACCCAGTACTTC	CATRGGKETQYF
TRBJ2-3	TRBV7-9	.	TRBD2	TGTGCCAGCAGCCCATCACTAGCGGGAGATCCCACAGATACGCAGTATTTT	CASSPSLAGDPTDTQYF
TRBJ1-1	TRBV4-1	.	.	TGCGCCAGCAGCCAAGAATGGGGGGTCACTGAAGCTTTCTTT	CASSQEWGVTEAFF
TRBJ2-1	TRBV6-5	.	.	TGTGCCAGCAGTTACTCTAACTCCTACAATGAGCAGTTCTTC	CASSYSNSYNEQFF
TRBJ2-6	TRBV10-3	.	.	TGTGCCATCAGTGACTCTGGACACTTGGATGGTGGGGCCAACGTCCTGACTTTC	CAISDSGHLDGGANVLTF
TRBJ1-1	TRBV11-2	.	TRBD1	TGTGCCAGCAGCCAGAGGACAGGGCTGAACACTGAAGCTTTCTTT	CASSQRTGLNTEAFF
TRBJ1-2	TRBV19	once	TRBD1	TGTGCCAGTAGTTCCGGGACAGGAGGGGTTACCGATGGCTACACCTTC	CASSSGTGGVTDGYTF
TRBJ2-1	TRBV2	.	TRBD2	TGTGCCACCCTACAAAGCGGGATGGGCAATGAGCAGTTCTTC	CATLQSGMGNEQFF
TRBJ1-1	TRBV6-1	few	.	TGTGCCAGCAGTTTACCGGGCGCTGAAGCTTTCTTT	CASSLPGAEAFF
TRBJ2-7	TRBV19	.	.	TGTGCCAGTAGTATAGTTGGACAGAGCTACGAGCAGTACTTC	CASSIVGQSYEQYF
TRBJ2-3	TRBV30	.	.	TGTGCCTGGAGTGTATTCCTCACAGATACGCAGTATTTT	CAWSVFLTDTQYF
TRBJ2-3	TRBV7-6	.	TRBD2	TGTGCCAGCAGCTTAGGGGGACTAGCCCCAGATACGCAGTATTTT	CASSLGGLAPDTQYF
TRBJ1-1	TRBV2	few	.	TGTGCCAGCAACTTCGAGACCGTAAAAGCTTTCTTT	CASNFETVKAFF
TRBJ2-7	TRBV7-9	once	TRBD1	TGTGCCAGCAGCTTAGTGACAGGGCATCTTTTAAGCTCCTACGAGCAGTACTTC	CASSLVTGHLLSSYEQYF
TRBJ2-7	TRBV5-1	.	TRBD1	TGCGCCAGCAGCTTTGCGACAGGGTCCTACGAGCAGTACTTC	CASSFATGSYEQYF
TRBJ2-7	TRBV7-9	.	.	TGTGCCAGCAGCCTGGGACCGTCTCCTCCCTACGAGCAGTACTTC	CASSLGPSPPYEQYF
TRBJ2-7	TRBV28	.	TRBD1	TGTGCCAGCAGCTCTCCCCCCGGACAGGGAAGAGAGCAGTACTTC	CASSSPPGQGREQYF
TRBJ1-5	TRBV13	.	.	TGTGCCAGCAGCTTAGGACGGGGGAACCAGCCCCAGCATTTT	CASSLGRGNQPQHF
TRBJ2-7	TRBV13	.	.	TGTGCCAGCAGCTTAGGGGCAGCCTCCTACGAGCAGTACTTC	CASSLGAASYEQYF
TRBJ2-7	TRBV5-1	.	TRBD1	TGCGCCAGCAGCTCTACAGGGGCCCTAGACCACGAGCAGTACTTC	CASSSTGALDHEQYF
TRBJ1-6	TRBV27	.	TRBD1	TGTGCCAGCAGTTTCGAGGGGGCTTATTCACCCCTCCACTTT	CASSFEGAYSPLHF